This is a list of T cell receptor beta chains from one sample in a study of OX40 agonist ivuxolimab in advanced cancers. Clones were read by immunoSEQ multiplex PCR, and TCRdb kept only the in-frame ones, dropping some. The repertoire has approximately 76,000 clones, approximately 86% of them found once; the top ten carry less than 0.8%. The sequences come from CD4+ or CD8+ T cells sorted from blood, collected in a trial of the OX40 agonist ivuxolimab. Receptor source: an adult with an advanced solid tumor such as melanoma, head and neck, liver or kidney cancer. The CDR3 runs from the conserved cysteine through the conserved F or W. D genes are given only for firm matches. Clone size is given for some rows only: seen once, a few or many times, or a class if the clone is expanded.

TGTGCCACCCGACTAGCGGCATACAATGAGCAGTTCTTC	CATRLAAYNEQFF	TRBD2	.	TRBV7-9	TRBJ2-1
TGTGCCAGCAGCCGTTACAGGACTACGGGCTACAATGAGCAGTTCTTC	CASSRYRTTGYNEQFF	.	.	TRBV14	TRBJ2-1
TGTGCCAGCAGTTCTCCATTTAGGGCGGGACTAGCCTACGAGCAGTACTTC	CASSSPFRAGLAYEQYF	TRBD2	.	TRBV28	TRBJ2-7
TGTGCCAGCTCACCCACAGGGAGGATGGAGACCCAGTACTTC	CASSPTGRMETQYF	.	.	TRBV18	TRBJ2-5
TGTGCCAGTAAGGGGGACCGACTTAACTATGGCTACACCTTC	CASKGDRLNYGYTF	.	.	TRBV19	TRBJ1-2
TGTGCCACCCGGAGTTTCCAGGGCTACACCTTC	CATRSFQGYTF	.	.	TRBV6-5	TRBJ1-2
TGTGCCAGCATCAAAGACAGGTACTATGGCTACACCTTC	CASIKDRYYGYTF	.	.	TRBV28	TRBJ1-2
TGTGCCAGCAGCCAAGGACAGGGGAACTATGGCTACACCTTC	CASSQGQGNYGYTF	TRBD1	once	TRBV5-4	TRBJ1-2
TGTGCCATCAGTGGGAACAGGGTAAACTATGGCTACACCTTC	CAISGNRVNYGYTF	.	.	TRBV10-3	TRBJ1-2
TGTGCCAGCAGCGGGGGACTACTGGGGAATACGCAGTATTTT	CASSGGLLGNTQYF	TRBD2	.	TRBV7-9	TRBJ2-3
TGTGCCAGCAGCACCGGGACAGGGAATCGGAATCAGCCCCAGCATTTT	CASSTGTGNRNQPQHF	TRBD1	.	TRBV5-8	TRBJ1-5
TGTGCCAGCAGCTCGGACAGGGGGGAATATGGCTACACCTTC	CASSSDRGEYGYTF	TRBD1	.	TRBV7-2	TRBJ1-2
TGTGCCAGCAGCTTAGTCTGGGGTCAGGGAGGGCACATTCAGTACTTC	CASSLVWGQGGHIQYF	TRBD2	.	TRBV11-3	TRBJ2-4
TGTGCCAGCAGCTCCAGGGGGGACTATGGCTACACCTTC	CASSSRGDYGYTF	TRBD1	.	TRBV14	TRBJ1-2
TGTGCCAGCAGTCGAAACAGGGGGAACACTGAAGCTTTCTTT	CASSRNRGNTEAFF	TRBD1	few	TRBV28	TRBJ1-1
TGTGCCAGCAGCCCCGGGGGCAGGGACGGAACCAAAAACATTCAGTACTTC	CASSPGGRDGTKNIQYF	.	.	TRBV7-2	TRBJ2-4
TGTGCCAGCAGAAACCAGGCCGGGACAGGACGCTACAATGAGCAGTTCTTC	CASRNQAGTGRYNEQFF	TRBD1	.	TRBV2	TRBJ2-1
TGTGCCAGCAGCTTGGGGGGGGCTAGCACAGATACGCAGTATTTT	CASSLGGASTDTQYF	.	.	TRBV5-4	TRBJ2-3
TGTGCCAGCAGTTACTCGCTAGCGAACACTGAAGCTTTCTTT	CASSYSLANTEAFF	.	.	TRBV6-5	TRBJ1-1
TGTGCCAGCAGCCTGACACGTTCGGCAGCCCAGCATTTT	CASSLTRSAAQHF	.	.	TRBV11-3	TRBJ1-5
TGTGCCAGCAGCCAAGGTGCAGGGGTCATGAACACTGAAGCTTTCTTT	CASSQGAGVMNTEAFF	.	.	TRBV14	TRBJ1-1
TGTGCCAGCAGCGCGGGGACTAGCATCACCGGGGAGCTGTTTTTT	CASSAGTSITGELFF	TRBD2	.	TRBV9	TRBJ2-2
TGTGCCAGCAGCTTAGCTAGCGGGGCAATCTACGAGCAGTACTTC	CASSLASGAIYEQYF	TRBD2	.	TRBV7-9	TRBJ2-7
TGTGCCAGCTCACCTTACTTGGCTAGCGGTAACACCGGGGAGCTGTTTTTT	CASSPYLASGNTGELFF	TRBD2	.	TRBV18	TRBJ2-2
TGTGCCAGCACCAGGGAGGAGGGGTCGAACACTGAAGCTTTCTTT	CASTREEGSNTEAFF	.	.	TRBV7-9	TRBJ1-1
TGTGCCAGCAGCTTAGAAAGACAGGGGGACAATGAGCAGTTCTTC	CASSLERQGDNEQFF	TRBD1	.	TRBV13	TRBJ2-1
TGTGCCAGCAGCTCACCGGACAGGGCGTCCTACGAGCAGTACTTC	CASSSPDRASYEQYF	TRBD1	.	TRBV7-2	TRBJ2-7
TGTGCCAGTGGAGCCGGGACAGGGGTCGACACCATATATTTT	CASGAGTGVDTIYF	TRBD1	.	TRBV2	TRBJ1-3
TGTGCCAGCAGCATCGCGGGGGGGGGAGAGACCCAGTACTTC	CASSIAGGGETQYF	TRBD2	once	TRBV7-8	TRBJ2-5
TGCGCCAGCAGCCCGGGACAGGGAAACACAGATACGCAGTATTTT	CASSPGQGNTDTQYF	TRBD1	once	TRBV10-1	TRBJ2-3
TGTGCCAGCAGTGAGGGCCCGATCGGCACTGAAGCTTTCTTT	CASSEGPIGTEAFF	.	.	TRBV2	TRBJ1-1
TGCGCCAGCAGCTTGGGTAGGGGGTCTCCTCTTAATTCACCCCTCCACTTT	CASSLGRGSPLNSPLHF	.	.	TRBV5-1	TRBJ1-6
TGTGCCAGCAGTGAGCACACTGTCGATGGCTACACCTTC	CASSEHTVDGYTF	.	.	TRBV25-1	TRBJ1-2
TGTGCCAGCAGCTTATATAACAGGGCGATTCCCCACGAGCAGTACTTC	CASSLYNRAIPHEQYF	.	.	TRBV5-5	TRBJ2-7
TGTGCCAGCAGTGAAGCAGAAGGGGCCTATGGCTACACCTTC	CASSEAEGAYGYTF	.	.	TRBV2	TRBJ1-2
TGTGCCAGCAGTTACAGTACCGCCGCCCGGGGCTATGGCTACACCTTC	CASSYSTAARGYGYTF	.	.	TRBV6-5	TRBJ1-2
TGCGCCAGCAGCTTGGGGGAATTCAATTCAGCCCTCCACTTT	CASSLGEFNSALHF	.	.	TRBV5-1	TRBJ1-6
TGTGCCAGCAGTTTCGGACAGGTTCTGTTTTTT	CASSFGQVLFF	TRBD1	.	TRBV7-8	TRBJ1-4
TGTGCCAGCAGCTTAAGGGCTAGCGGGAGGGTAGATACGCAGTATTTT	CASSLRASGRVDTQYF	TRBD2	.	TRBV7-2	TRBJ2-3
TGCGCCAGCAGCTTGGCGGGGCAGGGCACAGATACGCAGTATTTT	CASSLAGQGTDTQYF	.	.	TRBV5-1	TRBJ2-3
TGCGCCAGCAGTGAGCGCCGATGTATCCTCCAGCCCCAGCATTTT	CASSERRCILQPQHF	.	.	TRBV10-1	TRBJ1-5
TGTGCCAGCAGCCAATCGACAGGGGTTAACTATGGCTACACCTTC	CASSQSTGVNYGYTF	TRBD1	.	TRBV11-2	TRBJ1-2
TGTGCCTGGAGTCCTGGACAACTCAGGGGGGTAGGTTCGGCTTTCTTT	CAWSPGQLRGVGSAFF	TRBD1	.	TRBV30	TRBJ1-1
TGTGCCAGCAGGCGTCCGGGACTAGCGGACTCCTACAATGAGCAGTTCTTC	CASRRPGLADSYNEQFF	TRBD2	.	TRBV28	TRBJ2-1
TGTGCCAGCAGTTCCTCGAGCAGGGAAGGCAATCAGCCCCAGCATTTT	CASSSSSREGNQPQHF	.	.	TRBV6-5	TRBJ1-5